The 28 T cell receptor beta chains presented below share a single source sample, sequenced in a study of identical twins (dated by TCRdb to about 2016). Library method: 5' RACE. This sample was sequenced with an Illumina HiSeq 2000. The public reads were run again by TCRdb, first through fastp at Q25 and then through MiXCR, and only productive beta chains were kept. CDR3 protein sequences are deduplicated, and each keeps its most common genes and DNA. This sample is represented by a few hundred thousand distinct CDR3 sequences; around a sixth of them were singletons. Roughly an eighth of the sample lies in the top ten. Sequenced sample: naive T cells sorted from blood. This sample's cell subset or site label indicates: cells isolated with a human naive T-cell isolation kit. The receptor source for this set is a man aged 50-60 years in good health.

The chain links TRBV20-1 to TRBJ1-2, with D unresolved. CDR3 length: 15 amino acids. V was pared by 0 bases and J by 1 base, with 12 bases between. Germline V CDR1 and CDR2: DFQATT, SNEGSKA (reference sequence). CDR3 DNA sequence: TGCAGTGCTAGAGAACCAGAAAGGAGTAACTATGGCTACACCTTC. Residues: CSAREPERSNYGYTF.

This clonotype came up many times. The chain has TRBV12-3 or TRBV12-4 and TRBJ1-5; D may be TRBD1 (6 bases). V lost 3 bases to trimming and J lost 4 bases, with 10 bases between them. The CDR3 runs 14 residues. DNA of the CDR3: TGTGCCAGCAGTTTCGGGGACACAAATCAGCCCCAGCATTTT. Its translation: CASSFGDTNQPQHF.

The chain employs TRBV5-1 and TRBJ2-5; D uncertain. This CDR3 has 13 residues. V was trimmed by 0 bases and J by 5 bases, leaving 8 bases between them. Germline-derived CDR1 and CDR2 are SGHRS and YFSETQ. The CDR3 DNA sequence: TGCGCCAGCAGCTTGGCTCCTTCGGAGACCCAGTACTTC. Translation: CASSLAPSETQYF. The whole variable domain, filled in from reference TRBV5-1 and TRBJ2-5, reads KAGVTQTPRYLIKTRGQQVTLSCSPISGHRSVSWYQQTPGQGLQFLFEYFSETQRNKGNFPGRFSGRQFSNSRSEMNVSTLELGDSALYLCASSLAPSETQYFGPGTRLLVL.

This clonotype was seen repeatedly, ten times or more. V usage is TRBV20-1 and J usage is TRBJ2-7; weak D call: TRBD2 (5 bases). CDR3 length: 13 residues. Trimming pared 0 bases from V and 6 bases from J, leaving 12 bases between. The V gene's germline CDR1 is DFQATT and CDR2 SNEGSKA (reference sequence). The DNA of the CDR3 is TGCAGTGCTAGAGATTCTAGCCTCGGCGAGCAGTACTTC. It specifies CSARDSSLGEQYF.

The sample holds a few counts of this clonotype. V gene TRBV7-2 combines with J gene TRBJ2-5; D is uncertain. Germline values: CDR1 SGHTA, CDR2 FQGNSA. Trimming pared 1 base from V and 5 bases from J, leaving 8 bases between. The CDR3 loop spans 13 amino acids. The CDR3 here is CASSLGMVETQYF. DNA for the CDR3: TGTGCCAGCAGCTTAGGGATGGTGGAGACCCAGTACTTC.

This rearrangement joins TRBV7-2 to TRBJ2-5; tentative D call: TRBD1 (5 bases). There are 14 residues in the CDR3. CDR1 SGHTA and CDR2 FQGNSA come from the germline V gene. With 1 base removed from V and 5 bases from J, the gap between germline ends came to 11 bases. DNA for the CDR3: TGTGCCAGCAGCTTAGAGGGAAACAGGGAGACCCAGTACTTC. Its translation: CASSLEGNRETQYF. Complete variable domain (other parts from reference TRBV7-2 and TRBJ2-5): GAGVSQSPSNKVTEKGKDVELRCDPISGHTALYWYRQSLGQGLEFLIYFQGNSAPDKSGLPSDRFSAERTGGSVSTLTIQRTQQEDSAVYLCASSLEGNRETQYFGPGTRLLVL.

This clonotype was observed a few times. The chain joins TRBV11-2 to TRBJ2-1; D remains ambiguous. CDR1 SGHAT and CDR2 FQNNGV come from the germline V gene. Between the trimmed V and J ends, which lost 1 base and 0 bases, there was a span of 16 bases. This CDR3 comprises 18 residues. The CDR3 DNA reads TGTGCCAGCAGCTTAGTTTCCGGCAGCTTCAGCTCCTACAATGAGCAGTTCTTC. It translates to CASSLVSGSFSSYNEQFF.

In the case of this clonotype: An end of the junction differs from the germline gene, which may be a read error. The chain links TRBV12-3 or TRBV12-4 to TRBJ2-1, with 12 bases identical to TRBD1. This CDR3 has 15 residues. The CDR3 loop is CASRPGTGGYNEQLF. The CDR3 nucleotides read TGTGCCAGCAGGCCCGGGACAGGGGGCTACAATGAGCAGCTCTTC.

This chain joins TRBV20-1 and TRBJ2-2; D gene ambiguous. The CDR3 covers 13 residues. Germline CDR1 DFQATT, CDR2 SNEGSKA (reference sequence). V was cut by 3 bases and J by 1 base, with 6 bases left in between. CDR3 amino acids: CSASPRNTGELFF. For the CDR3, the DNA is TGCAGTGCTAGCCCCAGGAACACCGGGGAGCTGTTTTTT.

V gene TRBV19 combines with J gene TRBJ1-6; no definite D call. The ends were cut back, 3 bases at V and 4 bases at J, with 10 bases in the middle. The CDR3 sequence is 15 residues long. Per germline, CDR1 LNHDA and CDR2 SQIVND (reference sequence). CDR3 sequence: CASSMLAQYNSPLHF. CDR3 nucleotides: TGTGCCAGTAGTATGTTGGCCCAATATAATTCACCCCTCCACTTT.

This clonotype was detected only a few times. This rearrangement joins TRBV5-1 to TRBJ2-6; 11 nucleotides align to TRBD1. Trimming at V came to 3 bases and at J to 3 bases, leaving 5 bases not matched to a gene. The germline V gene encodes CDR1 SGHRS and CDR2 YFSETQ. The CDR3 has 17 residues. In DNA, the CDR3 is TGCGCCAGCAGCTACGGACAGGGGGCGTATGGGGCCAACGTCCTGACTTTC. This translates into CASSYGQGAYGANVLTF.

This clonotype was found a few times. The chain uses TRBV7-9 and TRBJ2-1, with 8 positions matching TRBD1. Germline CDR1 SEHNR, CDR2 FQNEAQ (reference sequence). V trimming: 5 bases; J trimming: 8 bases; junction bases outside the gene matches: 8. There are 14 residues in the CDR3. The CDR3 DNA is TGTGCCAGCAGCCTCCGAGACAGGGGCCATGAGCAGTTCTTC. Translated: CASSLRDRGHEQFF.

This clonotype came up many times. The genes are TRBV7-8 and TRBJ2-1; 11 bases fit TRBD2. Unmatched junction bases numbered 8, after V lost 5 bases and J lost 8 bases. The CDR3 loop spans 15 amino acids. The germline V gene has CDR1 SGHVS and CDR2 FQNEAQ. The CDR3 sequence is CASSPTSGRPHEQFF. In nucleotides, the CDR3 is TGTGCCAGCAGCCCCACTAGCGGGAGACCGCATGAGCAGTTCTTC.

This clonotype was seen a few times. The V and J genes are TRBV6-2 or TRBV6-3 and TRBJ1-1; 10 bases fit TRBD1. Germline V gives CDR1 MNHEY, CDR2 SVGEGT. V dropped 6 bases and J dropped 8; count of bases not matched to a gene: 6. The CDR3 is 13 amino acids. The CDR3 coding sequence is TGTGCCAGCAGAAAGACAGGGGGCGTGGAAGCTTTCTTT. Amino acid sequence: CASRKTGGVEAFF.

This sequence joins TRBV12-3 or TRBV12-4 and TRBJ2-1, with D uncertain. V lost 6 bases and J 8 bases, leaving 14 bases between the germline ends. The CDR3 consists of 13 residues. CDR3 region: CASRPGLLDEQFF. CDR3 bases: TGTGCCAGCAGACCGGGCCTCCTGGATGAGCAGTTCTTC.

The gene calls are TRBV20-1 and TRBJ2-3; the match to TRBD2 covers 14 bases. Looked up from germline, CDR1 is DFQATT and CDR2 is SNEGSKA (reference sequence). The CDR3 consists of 17 residues. The trim removed 4 bases at V and 5 bases at J, leaving 11 bases unmatched. The CDR3: CSAKGLAGGQNRDTQYF. CDR3 DNA: TGCAGTGCTAAAGGACTAGCGGGAGGCCAAAATAGAGATACGCAGTATTTT.

Here the CDR3 reads CASSDGLAGVIDEQYF. In DNA, the CDR3 is TGTGCCAGCAGCGACGGACTAGCGGGAGTGATAGACGAGCAGTACTTC. This rearrangement joins TRBV4-2 to TRBJ2-7, with 13 bases identical to TRBD2. The CDR3 consists of 16 residues. Losses at the gene ends were 5 bases for V and 5 bases for J; bases not matched to a gene: 9. Looked up from germline, CDR1 is LGHNA and CDR2 is YNFKEQ.

This clonotype came up many times. The chain uses TRBV12-3 or TRBV12-4 and TRBJ1-2; 7 bases agree with TRBD1. V lost 6 bases, J lost 0 bases, and 4 bases stayed unmatched. The CDR3 is 14 amino acids. As DNA, the CDR3 is TGTGCCAGCAGAGGGGGACAGACTAACTATGGCTACACCTTC. It specifies CASRGGQTNYGYTF.

The gene calls are TRBV30 and TRBJ1-2; 9 bases are shared with TRBD1. This CDR3 has 15 amino acids. With V trimmed by 5 bases and J by 4 bases, 11 bases remained unmatched. Germline loops: CDR1 GTSNPN, CDR2 SVGIG (reference sequence). The CDR3 region is CAWGDRGYRFYGYTF. CDR3 nucleotide sequence: TGTGCCTGGGGAGACAGGGGGTACCGATTCTATGGCTACACCTTC. Filled out from reference TRBV30 and TRBJ1-2, the complete variable domain reads SQTIHQWPATLVQPVGSPLSLECTVEGTSNPNLYWYRQAAGRGLQLLFYSVGIGQISSEVPQNLSASRPQDRQFILSSKKLLLSDSGFYLCAWGDRGYRFYGYTFGSGTRLTVV.

V gene TRBV20-1 combines with J gene TRBJ2-7, with 7 bases aligning to TRBD2. This CDR3 region has 15 residues. Germline V CDR1 and CDR2: DFQATT, SNEGSKA (reference sequence). V gave up 2 bases and J gave up 6 bases; unmatched junction bases: 13. This CDR3 is CSARSLWLADREQYF. CDR3 coding DNA: TGCAGTGCTAGATCTCTTTGGCTAGCGGACCGCGAGCAGTACTTC.

This clonotype was seen at least ten times. Here the CDR3 DNA reads TGTGCCAGCAGCCAAGCCGGGACAGGGGGTAACTACGAGCAGTACTTC. Amino acid sequence: CASSQAGTGGNYEQYF. The rearrangement links TRBV4-2 to TRBJ2-7; 11 bases are shared with TRBD1. Trimming cost V 1 base and J 3 bases; bases outside gene matches: 5. Germline assignment: CDR1 LGHNA and CDR2 YNFKEQ. The CDR3 consists of 16 residues.

This clonotype was recorded many times. V is TRBV27 and J is TRBJ2-3; no clear D. Trimming took off 6 bases at V and 1 base at J, with 23 bases between the two ends. The CDR3 covers 18 residues. The germline CDR1 and CDR2 sequences are MNHEY and SMNVEV (reference sequence). The CDR3 DNA sequence: TGTGCCAGCAGCCCTTCTTGGGCCCTTCCCACCGGCACAGATACGCAGTATTTT. Translated: CASSPSWALPTGTDTQYF.

The rearrangement joins TRBV5-4 to TRBJ2-7; 12 positions match TRBD2. J was trimmed by 5 bases and V by 5 bases; bases with no gene match: 8. CDR1 and CDR2 (germline): SGHNT, YYREEE (reference sequence). CDR3 length equals 15 residues. The CDR3 region is CASSPSGRAFNEQYF. The CDR3 DNA sequence: TGTGCCAGCAGTCCTAGCGGGAGGGCCTTTAACGAGCAGTACTTC.

This clonotype was observed a few times. V is TRBV20-1 and J is TRBJ2-1; TRBD1 aligns across 7 bases. The CDR3 is 15 residues long. Germline V gene sequence: CDR1 DFQATT, CDR2 SNEGSKA (reference sequence). V trimming: 1 base; J trimming: 3 bases; junction bases outside the gene matches: 6. The CDR3 region is CSARGLTGSYNEQFF. The CDR3 bases are TGCAGTGCTAGAGGATTGACAGGGAGCTACAATGAGCAGTTCTTC.

This rearrangement joins TRBV23-1 to TRBJ2-1, with 9 bases identical to TRBD1. TRBV23-1 is sorted into the ORF group, with uncertain function. The CDR3 sequence is 15 residues long. The trim removed 4 bases at V and 6 bases at J, leaving 7 bases unmatched. The CDR3: CASSRQDRGGNEQFF. Here the CDR3 DNA reads TGCGCCAGCAGTCGACAGGACAGGGGAGGCAATGAGCAGTTCTTC.

This clonotype has only a few counts. V is TRBV4-2 and J is TRBJ2-3, with TRBD2 identical over 9 bases. CDR3 length: 14 residues. The V and J ends lost 1 base and 6 bases, in that order; junction bases with no gene match: 2. Germline-derived CDR1 and CDR2 are LGHNA and YNFKEQ. Here the CDR3 reads CASSQVAGEDTQYF. CDR3 DNA sequence: TGTGCCAGCAGCCAAGTAGCGGGGGAGGATACGCAGTATTTT.

The V gene is TRBV9, the J gene TRBJ2-7, with D possibly being TRBD1 (5 bases). With 3 bases removed from V and 4 bases from J, the gap between germline ends came to 20 bases. Germline-derived CDR1 and CDR2 are SGDLS and YYNGEE. The CDR3 runs 16 residues. This CDR3 reads CASSEGASNYMYEQYF. The CDR3 coding sequence is TGTGCCAGCAGCGAAGGGGCATCCAATTACATGTACGAGCAGTACTTC.

The genes are TRBV7-2 and TRBJ2-3; TRBD2 matches 16 bases. The junction had 6 bases not matched to a gene; V was cut back by 5 bases and J by 4 bases. Germline values: CDR1 SGHTA, CDR2 FQGNSA. CDR3 size: 17 residues. The CDR3 loop is CASSPGTSGGDPDTQYF. The DNA for the CDR3 is TGTGCCAGCAGCCCAGGGACTAGCGGGGGGGACCCAGATACGCAGTATTTT.